At least ten counts were recorded for the clone carrying this T cell receptor beta chain. Its specificity is unknown. The sample belongs to a study of T cells after yellow fever vaccination. Across the whole study: Researchers used SMART-Seq v4 Ultra Low Input to prepare fractions that had low cell numbers. Notes on the study in general: Abundant bulk-population clonotypes could contaminate the FACS-sorted repertoires. The secondary T-cell response peaked on day 5, not day 15, but was weaker.

CDR1 and CDR2 from the germline V gene are LGHNA and YSLEER. This CDR3 has 15 amino acids. V lost 0 bases and J 7 bases, leaving 13 bases between the germline ends. 5'RACE template switching produced TCR cDNA carrying a universal primer site and UMIs. TCRdb processed the 5' RACE reads anew with MiXCR; each CDR3 protein has one entry. The sample yields some 420,000 distinct CDR3 sequences, over 15% seen once. This sequence joins TRBV4-3 and TRBJ1-5; D perhaps matches TRBD1 (6 bases). The clonotype was recovered from a man between 18 and 29 years old who received the YFV17D yellow fever vaccine. This material consisted of PBMCs, taken before the yellow fever booster vaccination. CDR3 DNA sequence: TGCGCCAGCAGCCAAGATGGCCAGGGGAGGCAGCCCCAGCATTTT. As protein: CASSQDGQGRQPQHF.